This T cell receptor beta chain emerged from a study of control samples from healthy donors and cancer patients. The CDR3 contains 17 residues. With 0 bases removed from V and 0 bases from J, the gap between germline ends came to 9 bases. Looked up from germline, CDR1 is MNHEY and CDR2 is SMNVEV (reference sequence). Assay used: immunoSEQ multiplex PCR; TCRdb lists only in-frame clones, some missing. The sample records 150,000 or so clones, 94% being singletons. The rearrangement joins TRBV27 to TRBJ1-6; D gene unclear. The sequence was obtained from a woman aged 40 to 50 in good health. Sequenced material: blood. The CDR3 protein is CASSLSVQSSYNSPLHF. DNA of the CDR3: TGTGCCAGCAGTTTATCTGTGCAGAGCTCCTATAATTCACCCCTCCACTTT.